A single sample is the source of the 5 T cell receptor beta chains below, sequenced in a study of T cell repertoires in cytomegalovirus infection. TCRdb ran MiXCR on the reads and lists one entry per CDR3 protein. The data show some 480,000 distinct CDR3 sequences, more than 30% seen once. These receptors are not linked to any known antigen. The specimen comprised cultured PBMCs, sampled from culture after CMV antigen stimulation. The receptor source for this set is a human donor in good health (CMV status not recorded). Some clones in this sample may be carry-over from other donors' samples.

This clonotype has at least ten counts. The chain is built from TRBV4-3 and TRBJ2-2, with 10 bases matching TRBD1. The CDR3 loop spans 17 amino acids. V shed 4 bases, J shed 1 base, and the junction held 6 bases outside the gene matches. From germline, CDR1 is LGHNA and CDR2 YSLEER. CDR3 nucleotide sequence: TGCGCCAGCAGCCCCCGGACAGGGGGAGGGAACACCGGGGAGCTGTTTTTT. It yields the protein CASSPRTGGGNTGELFF.

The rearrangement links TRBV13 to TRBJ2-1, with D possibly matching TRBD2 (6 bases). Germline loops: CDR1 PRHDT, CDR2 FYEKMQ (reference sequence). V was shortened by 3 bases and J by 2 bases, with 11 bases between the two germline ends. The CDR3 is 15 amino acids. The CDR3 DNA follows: TGTGCCAGCAGCTTTCCTGGCGGGGCCTACAATGAGCAGTTCTTC. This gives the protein CASSFPGGAYNEQFF.

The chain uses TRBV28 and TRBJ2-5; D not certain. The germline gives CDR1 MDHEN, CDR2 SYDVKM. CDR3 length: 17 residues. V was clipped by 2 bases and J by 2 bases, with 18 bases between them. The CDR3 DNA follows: TGTGCCAGCAGTTTAGACGGTAGCCGCATACAACAAGAGACCCAGTACTTC. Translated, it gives CASSLDGSRIQQETQYF.

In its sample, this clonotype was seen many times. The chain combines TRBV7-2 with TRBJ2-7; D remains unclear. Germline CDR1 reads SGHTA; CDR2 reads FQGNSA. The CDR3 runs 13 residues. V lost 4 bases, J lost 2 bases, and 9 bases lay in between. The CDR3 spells CASSSQSTYEQYF. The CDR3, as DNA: TGTGCCAGCAGCTCACAGAGCACCTACGAGCAGTACTTC. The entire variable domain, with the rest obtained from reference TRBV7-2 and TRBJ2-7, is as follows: GAGVSQSPSNKVTEKGKDVELRCDPISGHTALYWYRQSLGQGLEFLIYFQGNSAPDKSGLPSDRFSAERTGGSVSTLTIQRTQQEDSAVYLCASSSQSTYEQYFGPGTRLTVT.

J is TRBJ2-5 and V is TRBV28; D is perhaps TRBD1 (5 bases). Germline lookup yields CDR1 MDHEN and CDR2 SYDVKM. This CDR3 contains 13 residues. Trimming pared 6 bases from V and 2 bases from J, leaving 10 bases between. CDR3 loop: CASRSGAQETQYF. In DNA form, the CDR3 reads TGTGCCAGCAGGTCTGGGGCGCAAGAGACCCAGTACTTC.